This T cell receptor (beta chain) was sequenced for a study of graft-versus-host responses after intestinal transplantation. Overall study findings and caveats: GvH clones detected in recipient marrow included some appearing first in ileum or blood.

CDR1 and CDR2 (germline): MNHEY, SVGAGI. The J segment lost 5 bases and the V segment lost 2 bases, leaving 3 bases of the junction unmatched. This CDR3 contains 15 residues. In regard to this clone: What it binds is not known.

The table came from immunoSEQ multiplex PCR; TCRdb's copy has only in-frame clones and leaves some out. The table records tens of thousands of clones, approximately 95% of them present only once. The clonotype comes from a human donor who was the organ donor for an intestinal transplant. This sample comprised unstimulated CD8+ T cells sorted from spleen or lymph node cells, obtained before transplant. The chain couples TRBV6-5 to TRBJ1-5, with 10 bases identical to TRBD1. This CDR3 reads CASSYGTGEHQPQHF. The CDR3 DNA is TGTGCCAGCAGTTACGGGACAGGGGAACATCAGCCCCAGCATTTT.